This TCR beta chain was retrieved from a study of shared clonotypes between healthy human individuals. The study's findings and limits: Clonotypes not shared had lower generation probabilities than those common to all four donors. Clonotype sharing across a handful of donors was observed for approximately 5% of naive CD4 clonotypes.

Concerning this clone itself: Its specificity is not known.

Assay: immunoSEQ multiplex PCR; the TCRdb copy retains only in-frame clones and omits some. The sample includes about 1.1 million clones, roughly 80% of them seen just once. The CDR3 has 17 residues. CDR1 is SGHRS, CDR2 YFSETQ, per germline. V dropped 3 bases and J dropped 7 bases, with 23 bases sitting between them. This chain links TRBV5-1 with TRBJ2-4; possibly TRBD2 for D (5 bases). The receptor comes from a man aged 18 to 30 in good health. Some clones in this sample may be carry-over from other donors' samples. Sequenced sample: memory CD4+ T cells from PBMCs. Regarding subset: CD45RA-negative fraction. The CDR3 coding sequence is TGCGCCAGCAGCTCAGAATCCTCACCAGGAGGTTGGAACATTCAGTACTTC. It yields the protein CASSSESSPGGWNIQYF.